This T cell receptor (beta chain) originates from a study of identical twins. General observations from the study: Within cord blood, abundant beta clonotypes carried fewer insertions, but memory repertoires showed no such trend.

Donors uniformly comprised healthy Caucasians. CDR1 is SEHNR, CDR2 FQNEAQ, per germline (reference sequence). The CDR3 runs to 14 residues. The ends were cut back, 1 base at V and 1 base at J, with 8 bases in the middle. This clonotype came up a few times. Its antigen remains unknown. TCRdb itself ran the 5' RACE reads through MiXCR, one entry per CDR3 protein. Among 300,000 to 400,000 distinct CDR3 sequences listed, over 9% were seen once. These data are also associated with another study on yellow fever vaccine responses in identical twins.

The origin of this receptor is a woman under 30 in good health. What was sequenced was CD8+ T cells sorted from blood. The chain uses TRBV7-9 and TRBJ2-7; unclear D gene. In nucleotides, the CDR3 is TGTGCCAGCAGCTTAGTGGGTCAGTCCTACGAGCAGTACTTC. Its protein is CASSLVGQSYEQYF. The whole variable domain, filled in from reference TRBV7-9 and TRBJ2-7, reads DTGVSQNPRHKITKRGQNVTFRCDPISEHNRLYWYRQTLGQGPEFLTYFQNEAQLEKSRLLSDRFSAERPKGSFSTLEIQRTEQGDSAMYLCASSLVGQSYEQYFGPGTRLTVT.